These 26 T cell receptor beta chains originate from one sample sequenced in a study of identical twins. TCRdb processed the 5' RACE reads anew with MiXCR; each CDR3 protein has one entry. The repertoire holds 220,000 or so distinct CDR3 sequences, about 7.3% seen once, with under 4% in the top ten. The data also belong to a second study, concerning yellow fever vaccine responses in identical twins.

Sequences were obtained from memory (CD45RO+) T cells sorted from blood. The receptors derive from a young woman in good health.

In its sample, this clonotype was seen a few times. In nucleotides, the CDR3 is TGTGCCTCCAAGCGGGGGGGTGTGACAGATACGCAGTATTTT. Translation: CASKRGGVTDTQYF. This chain links TRBV7-2 with TRBJ2-3; TRBD2 agrees at 10 bases. The CDR3 runs to 14 residues. J lost 3 bases, V lost 11 bases, and 8 bases had no gene match. Per germline, CDR1 SGHTA and CDR2 FQGNSA. The variable domain in full, with the rest retrieved from reference TRBV7-2 and TRBJ2-3, is GAGVSQSPSNKVTEKGKDVELRCDPISGHTALYWYRQSLGQGLEFLIYFQGNSAPDKSGLPSDRFSAERTGGSVSTLTIQRTQQEDSAVYLCASKRGGVTDTQYFGPGTRLTVL.

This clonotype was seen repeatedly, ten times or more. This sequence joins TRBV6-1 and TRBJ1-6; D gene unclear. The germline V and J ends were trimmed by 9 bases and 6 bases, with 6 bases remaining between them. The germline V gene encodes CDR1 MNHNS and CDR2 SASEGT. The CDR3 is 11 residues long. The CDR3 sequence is CASQINSPLHF. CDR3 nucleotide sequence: TGTGCCAGTCAGATTAATTCACCCCTCCACTTT.

The CDR3 DNA is TGTGCCAGCAGCCTTGGTATTGGCGGGAGGGCCCATTTGCAGTACTTC. Translation: CASSLGIGGRAHLQYF. The J gene is TRBJ2-7, the V gene TRBV28, with TRBD2 matching over 9 bases. This CDR3 spans 16 amino acids. After removal of 6 bases from V and 9 bases from J, the junction contained 18 bases not matched to a gene. CDR1 and CDR2 (germline): MDHEN, SYDVKM.

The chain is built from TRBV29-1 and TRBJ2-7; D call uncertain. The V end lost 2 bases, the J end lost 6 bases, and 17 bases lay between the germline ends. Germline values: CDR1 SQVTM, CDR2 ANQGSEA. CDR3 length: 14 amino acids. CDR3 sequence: CSVEKASTPTEQYF. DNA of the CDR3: TGCAGCGTTGAAAAGGCCAGTACGCCTACCGAGCAGTACTTC.

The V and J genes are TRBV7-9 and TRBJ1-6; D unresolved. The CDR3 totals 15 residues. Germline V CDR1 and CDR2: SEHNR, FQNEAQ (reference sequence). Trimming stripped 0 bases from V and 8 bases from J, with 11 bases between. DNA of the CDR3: TGTGCCAGCAGCTTAGCGCTCGGAGTGTATTCACCCCTCCACTTT. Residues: CASSLALGVYSPLHF.

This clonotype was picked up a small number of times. The CDR3 bases are TGTGCCGTATCCGGGAGCTCTGGGGCCAACGTCCTGACTTTC. Amino acids: CAVSGSSGANVLTF. The chain uses TRBV6-1 and TRBJ2-6; tentatively, D is TRBD2 (6 bases). Germline V gene data show CDR1 as MNHNS and CDR2 as SASEGT. This CDR3 has 14 residues. V was shortened by 11 bases and J by 0 bases, with 11 bases between the two germline ends.

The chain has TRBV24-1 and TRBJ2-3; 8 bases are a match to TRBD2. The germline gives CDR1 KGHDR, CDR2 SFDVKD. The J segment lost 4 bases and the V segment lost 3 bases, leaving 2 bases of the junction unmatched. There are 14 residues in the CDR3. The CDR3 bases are TGTGCCACCAGTGATGGACTAGCTTCAGATACGCAGTATTTT. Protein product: CATSDGLASDTQYF.

DNA for the CDR3: TGTGCCAGCAGCTTATGGTCAGGGGGATCTGAAGCTTTCTTT. Translation: CASSLWSGGSEAFF. The V call is TRBV11-2, the J call TRBJ1-1; the match to TRBD1 covers 7 bases. From germline, CDR1 is SGHAT and CDR2 FQNNGV. Trimming at V came to 2 bases and at J to 6 bases, leaving 6 bases not matched to a gene. The CDR3 totals 14 residues.

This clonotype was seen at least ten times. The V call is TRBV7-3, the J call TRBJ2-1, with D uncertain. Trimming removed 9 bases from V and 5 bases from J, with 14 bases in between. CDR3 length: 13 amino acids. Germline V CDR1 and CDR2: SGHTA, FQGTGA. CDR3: CASQAGPNNEQFF. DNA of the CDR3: TGTGCCAGTCAAGCCGGACCTAACAATGAGCAGTTCTTC.

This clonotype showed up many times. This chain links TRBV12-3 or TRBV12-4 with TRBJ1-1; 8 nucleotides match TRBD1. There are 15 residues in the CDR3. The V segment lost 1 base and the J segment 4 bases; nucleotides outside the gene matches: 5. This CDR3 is CASSLVQGGRTEAFF. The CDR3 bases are TGTGCCAGCAGTTTAGTACAGGGGGGTCGCACTGAAGCTTTCTTT.

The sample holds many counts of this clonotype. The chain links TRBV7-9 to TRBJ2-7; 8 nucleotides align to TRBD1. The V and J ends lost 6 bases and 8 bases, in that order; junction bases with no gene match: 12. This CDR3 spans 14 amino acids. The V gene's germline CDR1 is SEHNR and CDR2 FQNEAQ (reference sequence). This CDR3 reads CASSTSTGELQQYF. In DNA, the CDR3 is TGTGCCAGCAGTACATCGACAGGGGAATTGCAGCAGTACTTC.

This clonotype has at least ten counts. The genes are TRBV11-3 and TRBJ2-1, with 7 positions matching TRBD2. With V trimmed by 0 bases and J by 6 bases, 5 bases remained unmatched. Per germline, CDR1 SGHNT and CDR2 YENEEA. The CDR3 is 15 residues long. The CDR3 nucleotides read TGTGCCAGCAGCTTAGACGCGGGAGTGAGCAATGAGCAGTTCTTC. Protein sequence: CASSLDAGVSNEQFF. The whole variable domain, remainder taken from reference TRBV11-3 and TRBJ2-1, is EAGVVQSPRYKIIEKKQPVAFWCNPISGHNTLYWYLQNLGQGPELLIRYENEEAVDDSQLPKDRFSAERLKGVDSTLKIQPAELGDSAVYLCASSLDAGVSNEQFFGPGTRLTVL.

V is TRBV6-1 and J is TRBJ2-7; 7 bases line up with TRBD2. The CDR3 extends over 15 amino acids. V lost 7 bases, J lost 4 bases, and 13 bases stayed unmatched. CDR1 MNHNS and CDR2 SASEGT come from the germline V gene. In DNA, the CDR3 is TGTGCCAGCACCCGACGGGGGAGCGGGACTTACGAGCAGTACTTC. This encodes CASTRRGSGTYEQYF.

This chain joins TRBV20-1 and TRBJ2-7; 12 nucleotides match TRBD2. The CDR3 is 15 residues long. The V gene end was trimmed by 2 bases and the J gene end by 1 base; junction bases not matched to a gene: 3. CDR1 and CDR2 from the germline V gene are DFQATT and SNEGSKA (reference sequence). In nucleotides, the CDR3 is TGCAGTGCTAGACGACTAGCGGGGGATTCCTACGAGCAGTACTTC. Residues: CSARRLAGDSYEQYF.

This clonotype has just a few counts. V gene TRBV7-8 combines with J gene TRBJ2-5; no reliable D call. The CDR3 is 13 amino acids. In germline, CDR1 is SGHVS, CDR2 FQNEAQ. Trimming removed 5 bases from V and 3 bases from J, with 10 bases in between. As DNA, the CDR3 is TGTGCCAGCAGCCAAGTTAGGGAAGAGACCCAGTACTTC. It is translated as CASSQVREETQYF.

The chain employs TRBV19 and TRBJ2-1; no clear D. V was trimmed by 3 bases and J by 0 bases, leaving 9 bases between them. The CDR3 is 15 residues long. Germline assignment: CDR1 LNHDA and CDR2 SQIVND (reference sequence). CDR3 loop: CASSIKPDSYNEQFF. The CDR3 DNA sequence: TGTGCCAGTAGTATCAAGCCCGACTCCTACAATGAGCAGTTCTTC.

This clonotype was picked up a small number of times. The CDR3 is CASSLTGELAGELFF. CDR3 DNA sequence: TGTGCCAGCAGCCTAACAGGGGAGCTCGCCGGGGAGCTGTTTTTT. The chain carries TRBV7-9 and TRBJ2-2, with 7 bases identical to TRBD1. Germline V CDR1 and CDR2: SEHNR, FQNEAQ (reference sequence). The CDR3 length is 15 residues. The junction had 9 bases not matched to a gene; V was cut back by 5 bases and J by 6 bases.

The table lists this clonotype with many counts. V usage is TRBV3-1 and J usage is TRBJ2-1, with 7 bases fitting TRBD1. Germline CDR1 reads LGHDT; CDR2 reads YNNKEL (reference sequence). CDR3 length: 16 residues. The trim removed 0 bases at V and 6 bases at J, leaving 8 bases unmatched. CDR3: CASSQDFDREGNEQFF. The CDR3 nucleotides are TGTGCCAGCAGCCAAGACTTCGACAGGGAAGGCAATGAGCAGTTCTTC.

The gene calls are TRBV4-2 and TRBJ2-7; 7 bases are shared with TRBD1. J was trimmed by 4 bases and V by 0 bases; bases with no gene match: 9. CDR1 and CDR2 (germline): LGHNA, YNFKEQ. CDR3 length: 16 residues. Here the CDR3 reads CASSQDNYRGEYEQYF. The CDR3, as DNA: TGTGCCAGCAGCCAAGACAATTACAGGGGAGAATACGAGCAGTACTTC.

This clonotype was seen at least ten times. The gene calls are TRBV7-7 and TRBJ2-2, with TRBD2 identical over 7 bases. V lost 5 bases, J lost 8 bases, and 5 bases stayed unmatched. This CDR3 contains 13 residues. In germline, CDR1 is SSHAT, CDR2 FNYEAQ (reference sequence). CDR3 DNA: TGTGCCAGCAGCCCAGGCGGGAGTGGGGAGCTGTTTTTT. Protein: CASSPGGSGELFF.

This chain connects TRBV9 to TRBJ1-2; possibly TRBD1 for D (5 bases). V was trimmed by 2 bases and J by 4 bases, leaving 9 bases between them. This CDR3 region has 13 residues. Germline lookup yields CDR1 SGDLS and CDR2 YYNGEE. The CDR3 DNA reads TGTGCCAGCAGCGTTCAGGGCTCCTATGGCTACACCTTC. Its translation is CASSVQGSYGYTF.

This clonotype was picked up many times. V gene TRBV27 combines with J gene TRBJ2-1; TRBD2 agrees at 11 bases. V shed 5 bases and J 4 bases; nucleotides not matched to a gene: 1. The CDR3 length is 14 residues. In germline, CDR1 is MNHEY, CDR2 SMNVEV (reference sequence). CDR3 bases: TGTGCCAGCAGTGGACTAGCGGGTTACAATGAGCAGTTCTTC. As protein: CASSGLAGYNEQFF.

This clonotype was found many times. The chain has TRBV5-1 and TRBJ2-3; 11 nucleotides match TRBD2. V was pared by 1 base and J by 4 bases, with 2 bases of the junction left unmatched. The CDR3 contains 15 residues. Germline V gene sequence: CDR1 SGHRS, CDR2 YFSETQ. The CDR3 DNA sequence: TGCGCCAGCAGCTTGAAACTAGCGGGAGCAGATACGCAGTATTTT. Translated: CASSLKLAGADTQYF.

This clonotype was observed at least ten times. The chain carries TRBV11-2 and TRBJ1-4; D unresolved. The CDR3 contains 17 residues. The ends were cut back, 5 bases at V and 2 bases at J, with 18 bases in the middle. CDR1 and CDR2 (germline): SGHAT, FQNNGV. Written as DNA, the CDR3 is TGTGCCAGCAGCGCATATAGCCGGGAACGGACTAATGAAAAACTGTTTTTT. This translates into CASSAYSRERTNEKLFF.

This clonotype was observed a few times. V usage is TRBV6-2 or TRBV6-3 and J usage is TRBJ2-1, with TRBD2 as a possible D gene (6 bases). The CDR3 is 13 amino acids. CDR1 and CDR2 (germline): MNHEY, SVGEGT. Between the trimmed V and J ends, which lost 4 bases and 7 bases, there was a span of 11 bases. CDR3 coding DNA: TGTGCCAGCAGTTTCGGGACTTCTAATGAGCAGTTCTTC. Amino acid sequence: CASSFGTSNEQFF.

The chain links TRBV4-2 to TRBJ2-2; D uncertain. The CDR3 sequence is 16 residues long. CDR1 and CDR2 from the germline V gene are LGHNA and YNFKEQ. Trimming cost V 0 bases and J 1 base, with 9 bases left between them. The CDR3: CASSQDVRQNTGELFF. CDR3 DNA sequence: TGTGCCAGCAGCCAAGATGTCAGGCAGAACACCGGGGAGCTGTTTTTT.